The present T cell receptor beta chain was sequenced within a study of radiation and T cells in renal cell carcinoma. Study-level information: Nephrectomy followed 15 Gy stereotactic body radiation by 4 weeks.

Clones were read by immunoSEQ multiplex PCR, and TCRdb kept only the in-frame ones, dropping some. The sample has approximately 120,000 clones, around 81% seen once. The CDR3 is made up of 14 amino acids. Germline-derived CDR1 and CDR2 are SGHTA and FQGTGA. V was shortened by 2 bases and J by 6 bases, with 11 bases between the two germline ends. Concerning this clone itself: The target antigen is unknown.

General study results and limits: Pretreatment tumor biopsies were lacking, so baseline clonotypes are unknown. In blood, top tumor clones expanded by 2 weeks, shrinking by 4.

Time point specified: blood 2 weeks post-SBRT. Noted treatment: 15 Gy SBRT to primary tumor, nephrectomy 4 weeks later. The tumor was a clear cell renal cell carcinoma. This chain joins TRBV7-3 and TRBJ2-1; D is possibly TRBD2 (5 bases). This specimen was blood, taken from a patient whose treatment included radiotherapy and nephrectomy. This receptor was taken from a man aged 50 or older with renal cell carcinoma. The CDR3 DNA reads TGTGCCAGCAGCTTATACGGGGAGCCCAATGAGCAGTTCTTC. Amino acid sequence: CASSLYGEPNEQFF.